This T cell receptor beta chain was sequenced for a study of control samples from healthy donors and cancer patients. In germline, CDR1 is SGDLS, CDR2 YYNGEE. This CDR3 has 13 residues. V shed 3 bases and J shed 5 bases, with 11 bases lying between them. This table comes from immunoSEQ multiplex PCR, and its TCRdb copy is limited to in-frame clones, with some not included. The table lists 170,000 or so clones, about 94% of them singletons. The TCR originated in a woman in her thirties or forties in good health. Material for sequencing was blood. The V and J genes are TRBV9 and TRBJ1-1; TRBD1 is a possible D gene (5 bases). The CDR3 loop is CASSEQGDTEAFF. CDR3 nucleotides: TGTGCCAGCAGCGAGCAGGGAGATACTGAAGCTTTCTTT.